This T cell receptor (beta chain) derives from a study of identical twins (dated by TCRdb to 2016 to 2017). About the investigation overall: To test whether fetal clonotypes persist, this study deep-sequenced TCR alpha and beta repertoires from monozygotic twins, from unrelated adults of various ages, and from cord blood. To rule out contamination, replicate twin experiments were performed at different times with different library preparation protocols. Results and caveats for the whole study, not just this receptor: Because the same donors could not be followed over many years, the conclusions relied on cross-sectional statistical analysis. Fewer insertions were carried by abundant cord blood beta clonotypes; a weaker similar trend was observed in young adult naive repertoires, while no such trend was observed in memory repertoires. Compared with coincidental sharing between unrelated individuals, out-of-frame TCR alpha sequences shared between twins had an excess of sequences with low generation probability. The excess sharing between twins in beta out-of-frame sequences was weaker because fewer shared sequences reduced the signal-to-noise ratio. Zero-insertion analyses could be partly confounded by invariant T cells such as MAIT and iNKT, though diverse VJ usage argued against such confounding for most clonotypes. In monozygotic twins, recombination models systematically underestimated out-of-frame TCR alpha sharing, but the models matched the sharing seen between unrelated individuals.

Only healthy Caucasian donors were included. With respect to this clonotype: The clone's antigen remains unknown. Per-nucleotide qualities are absent, and no much larger clonotype sits a single base away.

Receptor amplification or capture employed 5' RACE. Sequencing took place on an Illumina HiSeq 2000. Template switching introduced a universal primer binding site; the final cDNA contained a unique molecular identifier, enabling accurate counting of TCR cDNA molecules. Specific primers in the conserved constant-segment region were used to synthesize first-strand cDNA for the TCR alpha and beta chains. To control for contamination, every cDNA library was double barcoded, receiving both a SMART-Mk sample barcode and Illumina barcodes. Two successive PCR steps introduced TruSeq adapter sequences along with Illumina sample barcodes. The Illumina HiSeq platform was used with custom primers to sequence TCR alpha and beta cDNA libraries. In the authors' own workflow: Raw reads were processed with MiGEC to extract unique molecular identifiers, and MiXCR was used to determine CDR3 positions. Recombination models were inferred per individual with the repgenHMM and IGoR tools using an EM algorithm. The analysis of shared clonotypes was done with the tcR package in R, with sharing normalized by the product of cloneset sizes. To study raw recombination without the effects of thymic and clonal selection, out-of-frame nonproductive sequences were analyzed. Starting from the raw public reads, TCRdb applied fastp trimming at Q25, assembled clones with MiXCR and retained in-frame beta chains. All rows with the same CDR3 protein become a single entry with the most common DNA and genes. These V and J calls derive from TCRdb rather than the authors' analysis. Counted in this sample were some 1,600,000 distinct CDR3 sequences; around 33% of them appeared once. The top ten clones comprise about 0.3% of the sample.

Cut back by 6 bases and 0 bases, the V and J ends lie 12 bases apart. The CDR3 holds 15 amino acids from the cysteine to the phenylalanine. Solely the CDR3 DNA is kept, with 45 bases framed from the first base. CDR1 and CDR2, looked up from the germline V gene, are SNHLY and FYNNEI. Sequenced sample: cord blood. This sequence was found in a newborn girl in good health. The sequence joins TRBV2 to TRBJ2-1, with a tentative D gene TRBD1 over 5 matching bases. The DNA sequence is as follows: TGTGCCAGCAGGGACAACTCCATCTCCTACAATGAGCAGTTCTTC. Its translation reads: CASRDNSISYNEQFF.